This TCR beta chain was retrieved from a study of breast tumors, draining lymph nodes, adjacent tissues. Study-level results: The data were judged consistent with most tumor T cells coming from lymph node and expanding in tumor. Tumor T cell lymph node origin was a supported hypothesis, not proven.

The germline V and J ends were trimmed by 6 bases and 7 bases, with 18 bases remaining between them. The CDR3 has 14 residues. In germline, CDR1 is SGHNT, CDR2 YENEEA. TCRdb analysed the multiplex PCR reads with MiXCR anew, one entry per CDR3 protein. In the table there are under 350,000 distinct CDR3 sequences, around 31% of which are singletons. Samples came from axillary lymph nodes draining the breast cancer. There are many counts of this clonotype. Its target is not known. Sequencing was done on a sample of axillary lymph node tissue. The J gene is TRBJ1-2, the V gene TRBV11-3; D remains unclear. The origin of this receptor is a female donor with breast cancer. Some clones in this sample may be carry-over from other donors' samples. In nucleotides, the CDR3 is TGTGCCAGCAGTTCTCGGCGCGGACGGGGTGGCTACACCTTC. It is translated as CASSSRRGRGGYTF.